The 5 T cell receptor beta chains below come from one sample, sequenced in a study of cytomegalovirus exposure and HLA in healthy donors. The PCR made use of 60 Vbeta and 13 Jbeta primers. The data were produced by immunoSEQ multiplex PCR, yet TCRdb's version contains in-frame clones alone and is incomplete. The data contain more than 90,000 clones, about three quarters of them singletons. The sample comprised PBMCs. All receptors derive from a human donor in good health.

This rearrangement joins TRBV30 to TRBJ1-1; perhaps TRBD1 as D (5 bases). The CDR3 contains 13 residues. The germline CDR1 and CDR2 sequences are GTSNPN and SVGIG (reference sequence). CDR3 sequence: CARSEGLNTEAFF. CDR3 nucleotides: TGTGCTCGGTCGGAGGGGCTGAACACTGAAGCTTTCTTT.

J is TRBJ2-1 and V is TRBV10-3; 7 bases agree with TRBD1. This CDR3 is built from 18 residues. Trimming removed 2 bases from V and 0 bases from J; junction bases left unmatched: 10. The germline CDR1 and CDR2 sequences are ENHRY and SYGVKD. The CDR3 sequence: CAISEPTIRDSSYNEQFF. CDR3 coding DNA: TGTGCCATCAGTGAGCCGACCATTCGGGACAGCTCCTACAATGAGCAGTTCTTC.

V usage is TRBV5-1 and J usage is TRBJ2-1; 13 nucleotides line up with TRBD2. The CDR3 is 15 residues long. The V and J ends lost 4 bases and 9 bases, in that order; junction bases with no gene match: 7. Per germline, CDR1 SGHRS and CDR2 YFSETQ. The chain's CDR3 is CASSVTSGGAGEQFF. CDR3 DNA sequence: TGCGCCAGCAGCGTCACTAGCGGGGGGGCTGGTGAGCAGTTCTTC.

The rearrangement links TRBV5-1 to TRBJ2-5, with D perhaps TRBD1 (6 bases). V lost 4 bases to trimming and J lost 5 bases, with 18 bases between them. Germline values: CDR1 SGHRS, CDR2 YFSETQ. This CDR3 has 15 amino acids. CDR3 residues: CASSTTRQGRETQYF. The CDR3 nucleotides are TGCGCCAGCAGCACCACCCGTCAGGGGCGCGAGACCCAGTACTTC.

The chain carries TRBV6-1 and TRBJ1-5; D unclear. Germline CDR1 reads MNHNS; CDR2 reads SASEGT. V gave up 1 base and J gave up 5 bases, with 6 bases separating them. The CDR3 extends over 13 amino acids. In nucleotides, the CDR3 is TGTGCCAGCAGTGAAGGTGTCGATCAGCCCCAGCATTTT. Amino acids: CASSEGVDQPQHF.